The 9 T cell receptor beta chains listed next were all sequenced from one sample in a study of T cell responses to AZD1222 COVID-19 vaccine. Data came from immunoSEQ multiplex PCR; TCRdb stores just in-frame clones and leaves some out. The table includes some 150,000 clones, 75% to 90% detected once. The sequencing used peripheral blood, collected on day 0 of MenACWY control vaccination. The source is an adult in good health.

The J gene is TRBJ2-1, the V gene TRBV20-1, with D possibly matching TRBD2 (6 bases). The germline V and J ends were trimmed by 3 bases and 11 bases, with 14 bases remaining between them. Germline CDR1 and CDR2: DFQATT and SNEGSKA (reference sequence). The CDR3 covers 12 residues. The CDR3 loop reads CSASIADTQQFF. DNA for the CDR3: TGCAGTGCTAGTATAGCGGACACACAGCAGTTCTTC.

The chain links TRBV29-1 to TRBJ1-5, with TRBD1 as a possible D gene (5 bases). Trimming shortened V by 6 bases and J by 0 bases, and 18 bases separated the two germline ends. This CDR3 spans 16 amino acids. Germline CDR1 SQVTM, CDR2 ANQGSEA. The CDR3 sequence: CSVRISGGDSNQPQHF. The CDR3 nucleotides are TGCAGCGTACGGATATCGGGGGGGGATAGCAATCAGCCCCAGCATTTT. The variable domain in full, completed from reference TRBV29-1 and TRBJ1-5, reads SAVISQKPSRDICQRGTSLTIQCQVDSQVTMMFWYRQQPGQSLTLIATANQGSEATYESGFVIDKFPISRPNLTFSTLTVSNMSPEDSSIYLCSVRISGGDSNQPQHFGDGTRLSIL.

V gene TRBV6-1 combines with J gene TRBJ2-3; D might be TRBD2 (6 bases). Germline lookup yields CDR1 MNHNS and CDR2 SASEGT. V lost 1 base to trimming and J lost 7 bases, with 18 bases between them. This CDR3 has 16 amino acids. The CDR3 here is CASSEGLVHGGYTQYF. For the CDR3, the DNA is TGTGCCAGCAGTGAAGGACTAGTCCATGGGGGATATACGCAGTATTTT.

V and J are TRBV5-6 and TRBJ2-1; D gene unclear. Looked up from germline, CDR1 is SGHDT and CDR2 is YYEEEE. The CDR3 length is 14 residues. V lost 1 base and J lost 10, with 15 bases in between. CDR3: CASSLRPEFGEQFF. DNA for the CDR3: TGTGCCAGCAGCTTGCGGCCAGAATTCGGGGAGCAGTTCTTC.

This chain links TRBV5-1 with TRBJ2-7; a weak D match, TRBD1 (6 bases). Germline CDR1 SGHRS, CDR2 YFSETQ. Deletions cut 5 bases from V and 0 bases from J, with 9 bases between. The CDR3 sequence is 13 residues long. The CDR3 spells CASSQGNSYEQYF. CDR3 DNA: TGCGCCAGCAGTCAGGGGAACTCCTACGAGCAGTACTTC. The entire variable domain, with the rest obtained from reference TRBV5-1 and TRBJ2-7, is as follows: KAGVTQTPRYLIKTRGQQVTLSCSPISGHRSVSWYQQTPGQGLQFLFEYFSETQRNKGNFPGRFSGRQFSNSRSEMNVSTLELGDSALYLCASSQGNSYEQYFGPGTRLTVT.

The gene calls are TRBV5-4 and TRBJ2-2; 12 positions agree with TRBD2. The germline CDR1 and CDR2 sequences are SGHNT and YYREEE (reference sequence). The CDR3 totals 16 residues. The ends lost 7 bases at V and 0 bases at J; junction bases unmatched: 4. This CDR3 is CASGTSGFANTGELFF. In DNA, the CDR3 is TGTGCCAGCGGGACTAGCGGGTTCGCGAACACCGGGGAGCTGTTTTTT.

This clone turned up a few times. The chain carries TRBV7-3 and TRBJ2-1; 10 nucleotides line up with TRBD1. Germline-derived CDR1 and CDR2 are SGHTA and FQGTGA. The CDR3 is made up of 17 amino acids. V dropped 5 bases and J dropped 7; count of bases not matched to a gene: 14. The CDR3 bases are TGTGCCAGCAGCGTAAACTCCGGGACAGGGGCGGGGAATGAGCAGTTCTTC. This sequence encodes CASSVNSGTGAGNEQFF.

J is TRBJ1-6 and V is TRBV7-8, with 7 bases that match TRBD1. The CDR3 is 13 amino acids. CDR1 and CDR2 (germline): SGHVS, FQNEAQ. Trimming took 5 bases from V and 11 from J; bases not matched to a gene: 6. The CDR3: CASSDREMAPLHF. The CDR3 nucleotides are TGTGCCAGCAGCGACAGGGAAATGGCACCCCTCCACTTT.

The V gene is TRBV6-1, the J gene TRBJ1-1, with D perhaps matching TRBD1 (5 bases). The CDR3 is 15 amino acids. V lost 1 base and J lost 4, with 13 bases in between. The germline V gene has CDR1 MNHNS and CDR2 SASEGT. The CDR3 is CASSEGGTGGTEAFF. CDR3 DNA: TGTGCCAGCAGTGAAGGGGGCACAGGAGGCACTGAAGCTTTCTTT.